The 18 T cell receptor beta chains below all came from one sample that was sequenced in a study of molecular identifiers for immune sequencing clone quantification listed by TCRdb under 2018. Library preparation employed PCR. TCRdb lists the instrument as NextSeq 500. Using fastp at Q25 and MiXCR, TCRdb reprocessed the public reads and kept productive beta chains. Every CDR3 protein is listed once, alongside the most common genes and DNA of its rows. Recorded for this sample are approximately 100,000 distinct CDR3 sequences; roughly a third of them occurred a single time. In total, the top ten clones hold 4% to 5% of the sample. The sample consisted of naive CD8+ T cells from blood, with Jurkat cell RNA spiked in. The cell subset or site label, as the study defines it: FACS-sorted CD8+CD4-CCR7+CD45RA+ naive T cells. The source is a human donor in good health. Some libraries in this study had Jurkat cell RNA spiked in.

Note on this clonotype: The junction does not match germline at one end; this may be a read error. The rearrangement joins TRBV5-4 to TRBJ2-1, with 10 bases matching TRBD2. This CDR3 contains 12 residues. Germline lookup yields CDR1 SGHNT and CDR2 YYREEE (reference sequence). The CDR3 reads CGSPLAGGEQFF. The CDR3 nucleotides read TGTGGCAGCCCTTTAGCGGGAGGTGAGCAGTTCTTC.

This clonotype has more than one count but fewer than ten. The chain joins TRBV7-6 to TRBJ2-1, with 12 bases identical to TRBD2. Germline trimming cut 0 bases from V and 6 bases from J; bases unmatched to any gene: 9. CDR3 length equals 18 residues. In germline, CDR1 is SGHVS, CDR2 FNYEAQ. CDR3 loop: CASSLAFLRLAGVNEQFF. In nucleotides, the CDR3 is TGTGCCAGCAGCTTAGCCTTCCTACGACTAGCGGGAGTCAATGAGCAGTTCTTC.

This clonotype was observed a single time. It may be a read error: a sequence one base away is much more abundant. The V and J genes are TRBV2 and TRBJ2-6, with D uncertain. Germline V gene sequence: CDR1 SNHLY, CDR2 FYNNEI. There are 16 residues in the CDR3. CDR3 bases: TGTGCCAGCAGGGAAGTCGGCCACTCTGGGGCCAACGTCCTGACTTTC. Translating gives CASREVGHSGANVLTF. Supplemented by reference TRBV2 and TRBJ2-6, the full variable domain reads EPEVTQTPSHQVTQMGQEVILRCVPISNHLYFYWYRQILGQKVEFLVSFYNNEISEKSEIFDDQFSVERPDGSNFTLKIRSTKLEDSAMYFCASREVGHSGANVLTFGAGSRLTVL.

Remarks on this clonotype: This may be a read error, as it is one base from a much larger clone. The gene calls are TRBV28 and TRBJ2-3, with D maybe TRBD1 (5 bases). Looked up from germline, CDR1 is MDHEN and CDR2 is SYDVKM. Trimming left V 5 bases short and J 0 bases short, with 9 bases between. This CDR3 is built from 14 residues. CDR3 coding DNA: TGTGCCAGCAGTGGCAGGGTTAGCACAGATACGCAGTATTTT. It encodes CASSGRVSTDTQYF.

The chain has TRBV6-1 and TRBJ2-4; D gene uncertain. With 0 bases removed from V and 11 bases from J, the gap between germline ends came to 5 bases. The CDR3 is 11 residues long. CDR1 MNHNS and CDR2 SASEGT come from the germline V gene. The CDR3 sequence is CASSEAAVQYF. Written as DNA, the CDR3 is TGTGCCAGCAGTGAAGCGGCAGTTCAGTACTTC.

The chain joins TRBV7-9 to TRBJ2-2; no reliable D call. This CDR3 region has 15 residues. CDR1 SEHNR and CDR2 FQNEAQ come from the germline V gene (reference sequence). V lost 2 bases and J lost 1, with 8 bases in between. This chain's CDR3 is CASSLRGENTGELFF. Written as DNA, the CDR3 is TGTGCCAGCAGCTTACGTGGGGAGAACACCGGGGAGCTGTTTTTT.

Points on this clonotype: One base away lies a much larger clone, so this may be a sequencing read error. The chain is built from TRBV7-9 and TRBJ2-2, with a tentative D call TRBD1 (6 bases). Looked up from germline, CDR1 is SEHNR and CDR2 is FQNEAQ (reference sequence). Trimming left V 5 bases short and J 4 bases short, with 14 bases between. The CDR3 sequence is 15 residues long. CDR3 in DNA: TGTGCCAGCAGCCCCCCAGGGGTTGCCACCGGGGAGCTGTTTTTT. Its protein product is CASSPPGVATGELFF.

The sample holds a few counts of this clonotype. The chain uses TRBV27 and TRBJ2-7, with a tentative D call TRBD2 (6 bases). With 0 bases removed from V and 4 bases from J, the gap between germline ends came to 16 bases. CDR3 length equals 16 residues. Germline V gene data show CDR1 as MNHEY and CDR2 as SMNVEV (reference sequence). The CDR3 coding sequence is TGTGCCAGCAGTTTATCGCCCGGGGGAAGAAGGTACGAGCAGTACTTC. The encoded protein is CASSLSPGGRRYEQYF.

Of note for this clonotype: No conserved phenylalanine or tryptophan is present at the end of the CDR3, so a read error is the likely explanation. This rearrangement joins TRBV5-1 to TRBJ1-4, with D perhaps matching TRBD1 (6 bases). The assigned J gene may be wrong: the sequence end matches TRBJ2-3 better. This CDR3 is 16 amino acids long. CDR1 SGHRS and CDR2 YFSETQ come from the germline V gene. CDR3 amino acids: CASSPGQFPTDEKQYI. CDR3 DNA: TGCGCCAGCAGCCCTGGACAGTTCCCTACAGATGAAAAACAGTATATT.

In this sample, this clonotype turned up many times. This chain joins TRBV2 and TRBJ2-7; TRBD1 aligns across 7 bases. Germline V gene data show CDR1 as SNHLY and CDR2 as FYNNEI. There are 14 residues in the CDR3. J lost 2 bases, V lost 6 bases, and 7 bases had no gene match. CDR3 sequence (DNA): TGTGCCAGCAGCCCGAGGGACAGTCCCTACGAGCAGTACTTC. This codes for CASSPRDSPYEQYF. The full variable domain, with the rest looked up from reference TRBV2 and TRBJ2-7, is EPEVTQTPSHQVTQMGQEVILRCVPISNHLYFYWYRQILGQKVEFLVSFYNNEISEKSEIFDDQFSVERPDGSNFTLKIRSTKLEDSAMYFCASSPRDSPYEQYFGPGTRLTVT.

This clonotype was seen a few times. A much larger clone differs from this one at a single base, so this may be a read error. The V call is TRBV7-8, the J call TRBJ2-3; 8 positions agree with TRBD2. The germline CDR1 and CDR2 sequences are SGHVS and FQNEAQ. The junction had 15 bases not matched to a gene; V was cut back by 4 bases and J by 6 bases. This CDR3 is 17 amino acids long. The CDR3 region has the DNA TGTGCCAGCAGCTCCGATCAGGATAGCGGGACAACGGATACGCAGTATTTT. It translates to CASSSDQDSGTTDTQYF.

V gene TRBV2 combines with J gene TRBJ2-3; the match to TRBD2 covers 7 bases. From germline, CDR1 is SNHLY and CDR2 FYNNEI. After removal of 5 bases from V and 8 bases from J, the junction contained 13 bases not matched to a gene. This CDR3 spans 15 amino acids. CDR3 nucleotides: TGTGCCAGCAGTCATGGCCGACTAGCACGCGGTACGCAGTATTTT. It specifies CASSHGRLARGTQYF.

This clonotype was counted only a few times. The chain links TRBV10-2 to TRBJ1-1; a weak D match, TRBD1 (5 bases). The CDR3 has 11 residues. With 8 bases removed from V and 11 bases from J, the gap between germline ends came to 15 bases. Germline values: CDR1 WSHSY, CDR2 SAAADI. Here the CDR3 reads CASGTGPLAFF. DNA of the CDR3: TGCGCCAGCGGGACTGGCCCTTTGGCTTTCTTT.

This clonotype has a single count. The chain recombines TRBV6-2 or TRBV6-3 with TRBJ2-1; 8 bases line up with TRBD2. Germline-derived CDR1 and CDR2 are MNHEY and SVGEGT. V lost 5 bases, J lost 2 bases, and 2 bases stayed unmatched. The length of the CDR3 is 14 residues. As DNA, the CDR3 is TGTGCCAGCAGTAGCGGGAGAACCTACAATGAGCAGTTCTTC. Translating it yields CASSSGRTYNEQFF.

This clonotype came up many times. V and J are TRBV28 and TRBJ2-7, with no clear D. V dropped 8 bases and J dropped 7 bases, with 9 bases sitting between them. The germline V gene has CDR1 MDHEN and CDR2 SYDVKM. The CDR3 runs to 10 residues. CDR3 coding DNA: TGTGCCAGCGCGCTTGGAGAGCAGTACTTC. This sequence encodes CASALGEQYF. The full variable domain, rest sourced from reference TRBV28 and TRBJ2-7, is DVKVTQSSRYLVKRTGEKVFLECVQDMDHENMFWYRQDPGLGLRLIYFSYDVKMKEKGDIPEGYSVSREKKERFSLILESASTNQTSMYLCASALGEQYFGPGTRLTVT.

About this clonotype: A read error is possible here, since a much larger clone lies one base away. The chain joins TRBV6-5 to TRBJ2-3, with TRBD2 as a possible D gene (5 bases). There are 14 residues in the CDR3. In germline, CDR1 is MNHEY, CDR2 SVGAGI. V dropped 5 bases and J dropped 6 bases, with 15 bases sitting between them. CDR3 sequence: CASSHAGPRDTQYF. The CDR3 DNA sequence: TGTGCCAGCAGTCACGCGGGCCCCAGGGATACGCAGTATTTT.

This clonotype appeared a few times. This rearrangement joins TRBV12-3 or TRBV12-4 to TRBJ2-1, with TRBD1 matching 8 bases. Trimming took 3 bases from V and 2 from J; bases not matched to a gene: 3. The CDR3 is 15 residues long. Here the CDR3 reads CASSFDRGAYNEQFF. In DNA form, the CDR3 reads TGTGCCAGCAGTTTCGACAGGGGAGCCTACAATGAGCAGTTCTTC.

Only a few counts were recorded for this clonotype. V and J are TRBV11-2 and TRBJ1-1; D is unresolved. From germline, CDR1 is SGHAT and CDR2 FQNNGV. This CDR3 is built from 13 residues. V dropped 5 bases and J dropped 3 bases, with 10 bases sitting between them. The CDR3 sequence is CASSPSRDTEAFF. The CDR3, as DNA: TGTGCCAGCAGCCCCAGCCGTGACACTGAAGCTTTCTTT.